A single sample is the source of the 6 T cell receptor beta chains below, sequenced in a study of blood T cell repertoires in COVID-19. Clones were read by immunoSEQ multiplex PCR, and TCRdb kept only the in-frame ones, dropping some. The sample comprises about 220,000 clones, more than 80% of which are singletons, and about 3.5% rests with the top ten. Sequencing was carried out using PBMCs or T cells enriched from blood (not recorded which). The source is a woman aged 18-30 years in a cohort exposed to, infected with or recovered from COVID-19 (not recorded which).

This sequence joins TRBV5-4 and TRBJ1-5; D is undetermined. CDR3 length: 13 amino acids. CDR1 SGHNT and CDR2 YYREEE come from the germline V gene (reference sequence). V lost 4 bases and J 0 bases, leaving 5 bases between the germline ends. CDR3: CASSLNSNQPQHF. In nucleotides, the CDR3 is TGTGCCAGCAGCCTTAATAGCAATCAGCCCCAGCATTTT.

This chain joins TRBV5-1 and TRBJ1-5; TRBD1 aligns across 9 bases. Germline CDR1 is SGHRS and CDR2 is YFSETQ. The ends lost 0 bases at V and 6 bases at J; junction bases unmatched: 1. This CDR3 has 14 residues. CDR3 in amino acids: CASSLEGQGQPQHF. CDR3 nucleotide sequence: TGCGCCAGCAGCTTGGAGGGACAGGGTCAGCCCCAGCATTTT.

This chain links TRBV9 with TRBJ2-7; TRBD1 matches 10 bases. V was clipped by 4 bases and J by 3 bases; unmatched bases: 7. CDR3 length: 15 amino acids. CDR1 and CDR2 from the germline V gene are SGDLS and YYNGEE. In nucleotides, the CDR3 is TGTGCCAGCAGCCCGTCCCGGGACAGGGGCTACGAGCAGTACTTC. It is translated as CASSPSRDRGYEQYF.

The CDR3 DNA follows: TGTGCCAGCAGCGTTACAGGGGGGAGAGGCTACACCTTC. It is translated as CASSVTGGRGYTF. The J gene is TRBJ1-2, the V gene TRBV9; 8 bases map to TRBD1. The CDR3 sequence is 13 residues long. Losses at the gene ends were 2 bases for V and 8 bases for J; bases not matched to a gene: 5. The germline gives CDR1 SGDLS, CDR2 YYNGEE.

V and J are TRBV6-5 and TRBJ2-2, with D maybe TRBD2 (6 bases). V was clipped by 4 bases and J by 0 bases, with 9 bases between them. CDR3 length: 15 amino acids. Germline V gene data show CDR1 as MNHEY and CDR2 as SVGAGI. The CDR3 protein is CASSSGTPNTGELFF. CDR3 nucleotides: TGTGCCAGCAGTTCCGGGACTCCGAACACCGGGGAGCTGTTTTTT.

The chain couples TRBV4-1 to TRBJ2-3, with 8 bases that match TRBD2. V lost 0 bases to trimming and J lost 6 bases; unmatched junction nucleotides: 14. CDR1 and CDR2 (germline): MGHRA, YSYEKL. This CDR3 has 18 amino acids. The CDR3 here is CASSQDKVLRSGSDTQYF. The CDR3 DNA sequence: TGCGCCAGCAGCCAAGATAAGGTTCTGAGGAGCGGGAGTGATACGCAGTATTTT.